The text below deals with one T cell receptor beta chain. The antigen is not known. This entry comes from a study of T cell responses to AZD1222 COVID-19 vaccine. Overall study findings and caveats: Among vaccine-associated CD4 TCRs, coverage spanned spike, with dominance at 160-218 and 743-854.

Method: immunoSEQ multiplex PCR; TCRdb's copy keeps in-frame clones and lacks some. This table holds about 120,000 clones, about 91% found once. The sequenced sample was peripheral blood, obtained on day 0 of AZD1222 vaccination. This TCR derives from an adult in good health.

CDR3 protein: CASSQEWLTSSYEQYF. Here the CDR3 DNA reads TGTGCCAGCAGCCAAGAATGGCTTACGAGCTCCTACGAGCAGTACTTC. The genes are TRBV4-2 and TRBJ2-7, with no clear D. This CDR3 comprises 16 residues. Trimming shortened V by 0 bases and J by 0 bases, and 12 bases separated the two germline ends. The germline CDR1 and CDR2 sequences are LGHNA and YNFKEQ.